A selection of T cell receptor beta chains follows, all from one sample in a study of blood T cell repertoires in COVID-19. This table comes from immunoSEQ multiplex PCR, and its TCRdb copy is limited to in-frame clones, with some not included. The sample lists about 170,000 clones; about three quarters were seen once. Sample: peripheral blood. The receptors come from a man between 60 and 70 years old with acute or convalescent COVID-19. Both conserved end residues are part of each CDR3. D genes are given only for firm matches. Only some rows state a clone size, as once, few, many or a class for expanded clones.

TRBJ2-3 | . | TRBD1 | TRBV4-1 | TGCGCCAGCAGCCTTGACAGGGGTAATACGCAGTATTTT | CASSLDRGNTQYF
TRBJ2-7 | . | . | TRBV7-2 | TGTGCCAGCGAGGATGTGAACGGGGGGCGCTACGAGCAGTACTTC | CASEDVNGGRYEQYF
TRBJ1-2 | many | . | TRBV6-5 | TGTGCCAGCACTTCCTCCAGGGGATTTGGAGGCTACACCTTC | CASTSSRGFGGYTF
TRBJ1-2 | . | . | TRBV19 | TGTGCCAGTAGTATTCGGCAGGGGTTAAGAGGCTACACCTTC | CASSIRQGLRGYTF
TRBJ1-1 | once | . | TRBV14 | TGTGCCAGCAGCCAAGATGCACAGTATGTCGCTGAAGCTTTCTTT | CASSQDAQYVAEAFF
TRBJ1-2 | . | . | TRBV5-1 | TGCGCCAGCAGCTTGGCCCAGGGTGGGTATGGCTACACCTTC | CASSLAQGGYGYTF
TRBJ2-3 | . | TRBD2 | TRBV27 | TGTGCCAGCAGTCCCGGGACTAGCGGCACAGATACGCAGTATTTT | CASSPGTSGTDTQYF
TRBJ1-1 | . | TRBD1 | TRBV13 | TGTGCCAGCAGCCTGGGACAGGGTGAAGCTTTCTTT | CASSLGQGEAFF
TRBJ1-2 | . | . | TRBV30 | TGTGCCTGCGACCTTACCACGAAGGAGGGGTATGGCTACACCTTC | CACDLTTKEGYGYTF
TRBJ2-7 | once | TRBD1 | TRBV2 | TGTGCCAGCAGACGGACAGGGGTTAGGGAGCAGTACTTC | CASRRTGVREQYF
TRBJ1-1 | . | TRBD1 | TRBV5-6 | TGTGCCAGCAGCTCGGGACAGGGGGCTGGCACTGAAGCTTTCTTT | CASSSGQGAGTEAFF
TRBJ1-3 | . | . | TRBV12-5 | TGTGCTAGTGGTTCACAGGGAAACACCATATATTTT | CASGSQGNTIYF
TRBJ2-7 | . | . | TRBV11-3 | TGTGCCAGCAGCTCCAACAACTACGAGCAGTACTTC | CASSSNNYEQYF